The 2 T cell receptor beta chains in this list originate from one sample, sequenced in a study of T cells in Graves' hyperthyroidism and ophthalmopathy. Authors of the study amplified TCR beta CDR3 regions from RNA transcripts. The study used the HTBI primer set for a first-round RT-PCR of the TCR CDR3. TCRdb used MiXCR to reprocess the multiplex PCR reads, holding one entry per CDR3 protein. The table records roughly 350,000 distinct CDR3 sequences, about an eighth of them present only once. The sample taken for sequencing was blood. The origin of the receptors is a woman in her thirties or forties with Graves' ophthalmopathy.

This clonotype has ten or more counts. The rearrangement uses TRBV11-2 and TRBJ2-3, with D maybe TRBD2 (6 bases). CDR1 and CDR2 (germline): SGHAT, FQNNGV. V was clipped by 8 bases and J by 1 base, with 16 bases between them. This CDR3 is built from 15 residues. CDR3: CASGPGTSGTDTQYF. The CDR3 DNA reads TGTGCCAGCGGACCCGGGACTTCAGGCACAGATACGCAGTATTTT.

This clonotype was recorded many times. This chain links TRBV2 with TRBJ2-5, with D hard to call. The CDR3 is 12 residues long. V was shortened by 3 bases and J by 5 bases, with 7 bases between the two germline ends. The germline V gene has CDR1 SNHLY and CDR2 FYNNEI. The CDR3 here is CASSDVRETQYF. CDR3 bases: TGTGCCAGCAGTGATGTTCGGGAGACCCAGTACTTC.